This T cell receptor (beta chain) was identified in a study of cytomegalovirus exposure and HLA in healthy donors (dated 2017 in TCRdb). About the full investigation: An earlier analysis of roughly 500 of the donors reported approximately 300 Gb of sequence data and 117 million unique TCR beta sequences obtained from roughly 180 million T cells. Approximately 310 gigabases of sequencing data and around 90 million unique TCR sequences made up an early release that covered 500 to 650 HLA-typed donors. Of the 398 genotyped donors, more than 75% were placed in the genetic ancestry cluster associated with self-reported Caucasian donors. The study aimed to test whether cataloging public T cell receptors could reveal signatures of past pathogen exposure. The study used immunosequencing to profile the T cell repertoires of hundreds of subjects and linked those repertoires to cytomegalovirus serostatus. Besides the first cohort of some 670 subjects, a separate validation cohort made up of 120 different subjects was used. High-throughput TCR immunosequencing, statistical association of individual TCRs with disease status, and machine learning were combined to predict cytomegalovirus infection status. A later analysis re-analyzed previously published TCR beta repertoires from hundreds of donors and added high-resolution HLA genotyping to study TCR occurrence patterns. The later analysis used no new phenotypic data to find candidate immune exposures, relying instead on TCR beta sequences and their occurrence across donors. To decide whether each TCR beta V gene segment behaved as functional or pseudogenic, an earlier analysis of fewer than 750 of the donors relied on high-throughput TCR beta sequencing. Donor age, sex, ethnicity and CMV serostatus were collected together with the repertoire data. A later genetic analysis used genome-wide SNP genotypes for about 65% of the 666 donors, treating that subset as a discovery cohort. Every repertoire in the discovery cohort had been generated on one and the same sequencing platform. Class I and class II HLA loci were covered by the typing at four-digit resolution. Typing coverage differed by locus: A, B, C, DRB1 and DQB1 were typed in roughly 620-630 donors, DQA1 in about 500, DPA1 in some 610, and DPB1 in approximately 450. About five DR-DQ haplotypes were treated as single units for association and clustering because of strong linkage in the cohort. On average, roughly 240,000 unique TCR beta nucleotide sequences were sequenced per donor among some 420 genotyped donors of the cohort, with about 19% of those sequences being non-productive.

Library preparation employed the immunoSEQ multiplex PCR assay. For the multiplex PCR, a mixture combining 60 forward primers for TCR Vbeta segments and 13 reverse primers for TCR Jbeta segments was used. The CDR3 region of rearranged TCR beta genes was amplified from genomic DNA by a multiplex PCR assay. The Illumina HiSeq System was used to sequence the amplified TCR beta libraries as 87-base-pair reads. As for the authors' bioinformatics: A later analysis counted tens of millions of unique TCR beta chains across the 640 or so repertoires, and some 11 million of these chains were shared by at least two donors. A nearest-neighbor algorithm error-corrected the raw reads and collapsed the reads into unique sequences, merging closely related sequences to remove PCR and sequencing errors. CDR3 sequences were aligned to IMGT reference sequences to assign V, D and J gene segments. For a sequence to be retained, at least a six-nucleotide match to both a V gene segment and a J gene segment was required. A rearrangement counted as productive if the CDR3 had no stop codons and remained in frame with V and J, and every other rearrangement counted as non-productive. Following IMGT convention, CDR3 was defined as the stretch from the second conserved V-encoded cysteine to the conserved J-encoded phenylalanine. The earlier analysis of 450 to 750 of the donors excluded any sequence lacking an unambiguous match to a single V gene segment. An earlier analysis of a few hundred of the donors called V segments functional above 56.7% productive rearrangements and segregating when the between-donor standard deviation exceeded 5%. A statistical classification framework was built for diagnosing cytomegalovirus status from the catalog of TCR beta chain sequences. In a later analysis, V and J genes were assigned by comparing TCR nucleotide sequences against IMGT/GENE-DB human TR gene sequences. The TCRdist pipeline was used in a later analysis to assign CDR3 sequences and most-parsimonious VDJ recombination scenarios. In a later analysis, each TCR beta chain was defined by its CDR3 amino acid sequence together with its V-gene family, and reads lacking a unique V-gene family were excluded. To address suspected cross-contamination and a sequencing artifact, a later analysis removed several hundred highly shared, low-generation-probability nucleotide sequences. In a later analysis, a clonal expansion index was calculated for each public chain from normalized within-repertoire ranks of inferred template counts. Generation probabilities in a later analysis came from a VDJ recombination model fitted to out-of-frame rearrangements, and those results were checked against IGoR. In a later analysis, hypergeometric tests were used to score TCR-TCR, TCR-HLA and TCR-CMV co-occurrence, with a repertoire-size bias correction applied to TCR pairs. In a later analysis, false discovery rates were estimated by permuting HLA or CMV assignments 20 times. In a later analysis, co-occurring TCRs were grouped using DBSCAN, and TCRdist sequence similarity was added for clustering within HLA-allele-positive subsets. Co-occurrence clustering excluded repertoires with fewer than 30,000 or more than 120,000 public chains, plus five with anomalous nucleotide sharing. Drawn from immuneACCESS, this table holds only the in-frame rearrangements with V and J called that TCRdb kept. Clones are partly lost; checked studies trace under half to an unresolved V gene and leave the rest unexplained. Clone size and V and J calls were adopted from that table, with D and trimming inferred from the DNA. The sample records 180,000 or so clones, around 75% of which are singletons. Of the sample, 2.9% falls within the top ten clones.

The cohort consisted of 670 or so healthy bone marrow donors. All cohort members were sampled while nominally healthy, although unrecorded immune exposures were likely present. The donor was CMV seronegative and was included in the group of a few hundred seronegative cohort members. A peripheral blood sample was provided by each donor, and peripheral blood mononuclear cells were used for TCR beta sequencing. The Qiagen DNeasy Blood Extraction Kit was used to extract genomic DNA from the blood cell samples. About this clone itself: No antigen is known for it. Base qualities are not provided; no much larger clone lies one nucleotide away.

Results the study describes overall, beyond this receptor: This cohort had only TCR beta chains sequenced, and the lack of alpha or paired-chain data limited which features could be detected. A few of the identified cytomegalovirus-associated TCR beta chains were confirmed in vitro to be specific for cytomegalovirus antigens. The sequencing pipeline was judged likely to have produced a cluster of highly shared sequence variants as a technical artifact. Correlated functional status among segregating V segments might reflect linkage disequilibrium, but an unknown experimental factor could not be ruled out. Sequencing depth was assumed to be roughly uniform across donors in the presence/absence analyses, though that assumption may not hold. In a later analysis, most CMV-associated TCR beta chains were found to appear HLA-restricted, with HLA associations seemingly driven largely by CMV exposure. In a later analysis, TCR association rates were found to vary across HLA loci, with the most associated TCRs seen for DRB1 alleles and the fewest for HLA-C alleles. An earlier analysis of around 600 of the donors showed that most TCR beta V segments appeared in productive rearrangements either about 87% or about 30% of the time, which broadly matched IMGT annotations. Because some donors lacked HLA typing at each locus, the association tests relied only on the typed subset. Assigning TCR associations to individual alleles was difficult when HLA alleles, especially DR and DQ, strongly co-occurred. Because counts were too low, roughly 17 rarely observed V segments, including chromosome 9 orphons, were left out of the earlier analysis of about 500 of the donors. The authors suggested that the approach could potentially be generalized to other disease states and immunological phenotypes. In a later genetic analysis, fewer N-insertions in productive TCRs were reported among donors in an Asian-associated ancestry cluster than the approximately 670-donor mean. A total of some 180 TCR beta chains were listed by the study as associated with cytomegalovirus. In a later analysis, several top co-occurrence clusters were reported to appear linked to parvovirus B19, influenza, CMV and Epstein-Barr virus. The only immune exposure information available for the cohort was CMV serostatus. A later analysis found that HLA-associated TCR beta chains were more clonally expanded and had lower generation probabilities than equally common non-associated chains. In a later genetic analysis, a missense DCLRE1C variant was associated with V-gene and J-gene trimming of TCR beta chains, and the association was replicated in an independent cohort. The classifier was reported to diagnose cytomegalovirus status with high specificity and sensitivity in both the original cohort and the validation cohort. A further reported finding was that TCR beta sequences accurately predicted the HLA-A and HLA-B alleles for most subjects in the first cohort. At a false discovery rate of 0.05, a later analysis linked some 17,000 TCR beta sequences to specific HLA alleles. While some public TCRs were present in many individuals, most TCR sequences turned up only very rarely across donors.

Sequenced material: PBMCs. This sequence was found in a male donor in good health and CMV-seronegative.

The DNA reads TGTGCCAGCAGTTTCGGGGGAATACCCAAACCCCAGCATTTT. It is translated as CASSFGGIPKPQHF. The rearranged chain carries TRBV28 and TRBJ1-5; TRBD1 is a weak D gene call, 5 bases matching. V gives up 3 bases and J gives up 10 bases, and the segment between their germline ends measures 16 bases. The germline V gene sets CDR1 to MDHEN and CDR2 to SYDVKM. Its CDR3 holds 14 amino acids, cysteine through phenylalanine. Only the CDR3 part of the read is kept: 42 bases, read in frame from the first base.